This section outlines one TCR beta chain sequence together with its context. In germline, CDR1 is MNHNY, CDR2 SVGAGI (reference sequence). V lost 7 bases and J lost 3, with 12 bases in between. The CDR3 is 14 amino acids. This sample is drawn from a study of control samples from healthy donors and cancer patients. TCRdb's copy holds only in-frame clones and misses some; the assay was immunoSEQ multiplex PCR. The sample has 25,000 to 35,000 clones, less than 80% seen once. Source material: PBMCs. This sequence joins TRBV6-6 and TRBJ2-2, with D possibly matching TRBD1 (6 bases). The receptor's source is a man in his 60s with head and neck cancer. CDR3 coding DNA: TGTGCCAGCACAGGGGCCCGGCACACCGGGGAGCTGTTTTTT. Translating gives CASTGARHTGELFF.